A selection of T cell receptor beta chains follows, all from one sample in a study of blood T cell repertoires in COVID-19. The protocol was immunoSEQ multiplex PCR, while the TCRdb copy is restricted to in-frame clones and leaves out a portion. Here the sample spans under 300,000 clones, about 85% being singletons. The sequenced sample consisted of peripheral blood. All receptors come from a human donor in a cohort sampled during active COVID-19. The CDR3 runs from the conserved cysteine through the conserved F or W. The D gene is left open where the match is weak. Expanded clones are given a class, and other clones once, few, many or no size at all.

v_call: TRBV2; d_call: TRBD1; clone_size: NA; j_call: TRBJ1-2; cdr3_nt: TGTGCCAGCAGTGCGGAGGGGGCTGGTGGCTACACCTTC; cdr3_aa: CASSAEGAGGYTF
v_call: TRBV27; d_call: NA; clone_size: NA; j_call: TRBJ2-1; cdr3_nt: TGTGCCAGCAGTTTTGGGGCCGTAAATGAGCAGTTCTTC; cdr3_aa: CASSFGAVNEQFF
v_call: TRBV7-2; d_call: NA; clone_size: NA; j_call: TRBJ1-2; cdr3_nt: TGTGCCAGCAGCCCGCGGACTCGTGGCTACACCTTC; cdr3_aa: CASSPRTRGYTF
v_call: TRBV25-1; d_call: NA; clone_size: few; j_call: TRBJ2-2; cdr3_nt: TGTGCCAGCAGTGGGCCCCCGGGGCTGTTTTTT; cdr3_aa: CASSGPPGLFF
v_call: TRBV12-3/TRBV12-4; d_call: NA; clone_size: NA; j_call: TRBJ2-7; cdr3_nt: TGTGCCAGCAGAATAGCGCACGAGCAGTACTTC; cdr3_aa: CASRIAHEQYF
v_call: TRBV19; d_call: TRBD2; clone_size: NA; j_call: TRBJ2-4; cdr3_nt: TGTGCCAGTAGTATATCTGGGACTAGCGGGAGGTATACCAAAAACATTCAGTACTTC; cdr3_aa: CASSISGTSGRYTKNIQYF
v_call: TRBV7-2; d_call: NA; clone_size: few; j_call: TRBJ2-7; cdr3_nt: TGTGCCAGCCGACTCCCAAGCTCCTACGAGCAGTACTTC; cdr3_aa: CASRLPSSYEQYF
v_call: TRBV5-1; d_call: TRBD2; clone_size: NA; j_call: TRBJ2-7; cdr3_nt: TGCGCCAGCAGCTTATTAGCGGGAGATACCTACGAGCAGTACTTC; cdr3_aa: CASSLLAGDTYEQYF
v_call: TRBV11-2; d_call: TRBD1; clone_size: NA; j_call: TRBJ2-7; cdr3_nt: TGTGCCAGCAGCGGGGACAGAGATTACGAGCAGTACTTC; cdr3_aa: CASSGDRDYEQYF
v_call: TRBV28; d_call: TRBD2; clone_size: NA; j_call: TRBJ2-1; cdr3_nt: TGTGCCAGCAGTTTTCCCGGACTAGCGGGAAACAATGAGCAGTTCTTC; cdr3_aa: CASSFPGLAGNNEQFF
v_call: TRBV5-1; d_call: TRBD1; clone_size: NA; j_call: TRBJ1-5; cdr3_nt: TGCGCCAGCAGTTTGACAGGGGAGAGTAATCAGCCCCAGCATTTT; cdr3_aa: CASSLTGESNQPQHF
v_call: TRBV19; d_call: TRBD1; clone_size: NA; j_call: TRBJ1-5; cdr3_nt: TGTGCCAGTAGTCCCCGGACAGGGGAGTTCAATCAGCCCCAGCATTTT; cdr3_aa: CASSPRTGEFNQPQHF
v_call: TRBV6-5; d_call: NA; clone_size: NA; j_call: TRBJ1-5; cdr3_nt: TGTGCCAGCAGTCCCGACAGTTCCAATCAGCCCCAGCATTTT; cdr3_aa: CASSPDSSNQPQHF
v_call: TRBV10-2; d_call: NA; clone_size: NA; j_call: TRBJ2-1; cdr3_nt: TGCGCCAGCAGCGCTACTAGCTTCAGTGAGCAGTTCTTC; cdr3_aa: CASSATSFSEQFF
v_call: TRBV18; d_call: NA; clone_size: NA; j_call: TRBJ2-5; cdr3_nt: TGTGCCAGCTCACCACCCCGGGGACAAGAGACCCAGTACTTC; cdr3_aa: CASSPPRGQETQYF
v_call: TRBV5-1; d_call: TRBD2; clone_size: NA; j_call: TRBJ2-1; cdr3_nt: TGCGCCAGCAGCCCGGTGGTGTCGGGACTAGCGGCCCAGGGGGAGCAGTTCTTC; cdr3_aa: CASSPVVSGLAAQGEQFF
v_call: TRBV11-2; d_call: TRBD1; clone_size: NA; j_call: TRBJ2-1; cdr3_nt: TGTGCCAGCAGCTTAGCCGGGACAGGGGCCCGTCCGGAGCAGTTCTTC; cdr3_aa: CASSLAGTGARPEQFF
v_call: TRBV4-1; d_call: TRBD2; clone_size: NA; j_call: TRBJ2-1; cdr3_nt: TGCGCCAGCAGCCATTACGGACTAGCGCGCAATGAGCAGTTCTTC; cdr3_aa: CASSHYGLARNEQFF